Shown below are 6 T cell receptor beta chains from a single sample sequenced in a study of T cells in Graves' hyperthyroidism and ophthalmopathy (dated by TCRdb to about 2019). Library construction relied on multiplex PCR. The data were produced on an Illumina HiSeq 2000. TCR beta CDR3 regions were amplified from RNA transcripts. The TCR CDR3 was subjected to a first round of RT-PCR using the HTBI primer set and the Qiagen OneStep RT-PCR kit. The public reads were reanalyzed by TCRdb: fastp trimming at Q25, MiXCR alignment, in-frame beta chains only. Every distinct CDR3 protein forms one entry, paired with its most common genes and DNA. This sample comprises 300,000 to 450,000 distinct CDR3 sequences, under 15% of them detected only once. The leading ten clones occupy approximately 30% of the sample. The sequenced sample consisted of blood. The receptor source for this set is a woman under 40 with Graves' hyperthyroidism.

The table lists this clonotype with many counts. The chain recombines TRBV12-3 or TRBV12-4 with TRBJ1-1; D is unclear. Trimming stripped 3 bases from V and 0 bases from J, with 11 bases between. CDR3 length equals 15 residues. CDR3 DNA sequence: TGTGCCAGCAGTTTGGGAGGGAGTCTGAACACTGAAGCTTTCTTT. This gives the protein CASSLGGSLNTEAFF.

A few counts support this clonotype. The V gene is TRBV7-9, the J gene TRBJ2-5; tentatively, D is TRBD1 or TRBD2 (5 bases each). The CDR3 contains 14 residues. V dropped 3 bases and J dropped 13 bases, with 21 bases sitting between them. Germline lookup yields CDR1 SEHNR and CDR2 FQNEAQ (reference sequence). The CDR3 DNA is TGTGCCAGCAGCTTCTGGGACGGAACCGGCTTTACGTACTTC. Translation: CASSFWDGTGFTYF. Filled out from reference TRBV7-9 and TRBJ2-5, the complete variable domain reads DTGVSQNPRHKITKRGQNVTFRCDPISEHNRLYWYRQTLGQGPEFLTYFQNEAQLEKSRLLSDRFSAERPKGSFSTLEIQRTEQGDSAMYLCASSFWDGTGFTYFGPGTRLLVL.

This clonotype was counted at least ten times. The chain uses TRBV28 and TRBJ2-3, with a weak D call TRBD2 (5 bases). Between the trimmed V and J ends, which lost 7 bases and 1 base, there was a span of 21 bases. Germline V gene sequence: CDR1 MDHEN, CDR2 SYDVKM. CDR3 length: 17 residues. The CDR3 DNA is TGTGCCAGCATCACAGCAATGATAGCGAGCGGCACAGATACGCAGTATTTT. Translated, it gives CASITAMIASGTDTQYF.

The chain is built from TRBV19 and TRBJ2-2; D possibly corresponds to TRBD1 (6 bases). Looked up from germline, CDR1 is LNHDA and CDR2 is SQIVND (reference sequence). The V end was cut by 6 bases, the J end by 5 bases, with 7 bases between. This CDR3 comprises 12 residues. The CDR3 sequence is CASRGGTGELFF. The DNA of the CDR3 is TGTGCCAGTAGAGGGGGTACCGGGGAGCTGTTTTTT.

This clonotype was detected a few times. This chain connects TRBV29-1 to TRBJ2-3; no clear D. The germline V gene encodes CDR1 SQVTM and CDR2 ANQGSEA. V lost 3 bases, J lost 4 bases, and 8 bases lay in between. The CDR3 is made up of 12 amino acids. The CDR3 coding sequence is TGCAGCGTTGAGTGGCGTCCAGATACGCAGTATTTT. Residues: CSVEWRPDTQYF.

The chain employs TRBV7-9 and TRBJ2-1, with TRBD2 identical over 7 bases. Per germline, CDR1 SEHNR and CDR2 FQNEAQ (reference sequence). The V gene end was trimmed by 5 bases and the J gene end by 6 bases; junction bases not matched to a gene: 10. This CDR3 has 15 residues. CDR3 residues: CASSTPRTSSNEQFF. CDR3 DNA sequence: TGTGCCAGCAGCACCCCTCGGACTAGTTCCAATGAGCAGTTCTTC.